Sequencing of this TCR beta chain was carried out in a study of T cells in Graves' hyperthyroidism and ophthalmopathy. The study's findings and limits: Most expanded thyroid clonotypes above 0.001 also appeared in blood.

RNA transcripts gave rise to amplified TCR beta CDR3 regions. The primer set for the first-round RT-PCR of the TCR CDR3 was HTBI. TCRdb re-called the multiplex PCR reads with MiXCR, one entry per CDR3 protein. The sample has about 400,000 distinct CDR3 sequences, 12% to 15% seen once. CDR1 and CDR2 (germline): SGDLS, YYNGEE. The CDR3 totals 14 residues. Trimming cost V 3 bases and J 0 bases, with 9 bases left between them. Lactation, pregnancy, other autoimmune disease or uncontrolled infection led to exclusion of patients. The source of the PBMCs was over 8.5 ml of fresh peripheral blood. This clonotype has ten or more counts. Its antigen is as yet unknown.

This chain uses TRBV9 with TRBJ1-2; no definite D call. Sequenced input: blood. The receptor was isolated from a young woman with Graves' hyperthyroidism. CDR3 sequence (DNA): TGTGCCAGCAGCGACGGTTCTACTAACTATGGCTACACCTTC. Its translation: CASSDGSTNYGYTF. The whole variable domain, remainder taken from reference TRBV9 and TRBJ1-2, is DSGVTQTPKHLITATGQRVTLRCSPRSGDLSVYWYQQSLDQGLQFLIQYYNGEERAKGNILERFSAQQFPDLHSELNLSSLELGDSALYFCASSDGSTNYGYTFGSGTRLTVV.